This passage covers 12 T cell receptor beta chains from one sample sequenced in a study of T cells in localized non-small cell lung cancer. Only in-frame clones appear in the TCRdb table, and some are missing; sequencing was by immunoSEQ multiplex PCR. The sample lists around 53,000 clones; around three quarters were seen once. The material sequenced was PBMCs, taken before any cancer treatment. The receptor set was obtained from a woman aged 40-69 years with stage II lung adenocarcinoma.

In DNA form, the CDR3 reads TGTGCTAGTGGTTTAGAAGAGAATTCACCCCTCCACTTT. This codes for CASGLEENSPLHF. V is TRBV12-5 and J is TRBJ1-6; the D is unclear. This CDR3 contains 13 residues. Germline values: CDR1 LGHNT, CDR2 FRNRAP. Trimming shortened V by 3 bases and J by 7 bases, and 7 bases separated the two germline ends. Together with reference TRBV12-5 and TRBJ1-6, the CDR3 gives the full variable domain: DARVTQTPRHKVTEMGQEVTMRCQPILGHNTVFWYRQTMMQGLELLAYFRNRAPLDDSGMPKDRFSAEMPDATLATLKIQPSEPRDSAVYFCASGLEENSPLHFGNGTRLTVT.

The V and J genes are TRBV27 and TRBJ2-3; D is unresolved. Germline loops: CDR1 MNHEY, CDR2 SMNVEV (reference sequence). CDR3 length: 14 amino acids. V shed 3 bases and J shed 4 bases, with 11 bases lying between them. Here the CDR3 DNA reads TGTGCCAGCAGTTTGGCGGCAGGCTCAGATACGCAGTATTTT. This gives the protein CASSLAAGSDTQYF.

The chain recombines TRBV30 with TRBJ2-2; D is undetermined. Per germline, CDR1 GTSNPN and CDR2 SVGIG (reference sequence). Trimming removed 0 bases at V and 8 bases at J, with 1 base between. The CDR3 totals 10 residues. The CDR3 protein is CAWSVGELFF. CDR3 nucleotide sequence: TGTGCCTGGAGTGTAGGGGAGCTGTTTTTT.

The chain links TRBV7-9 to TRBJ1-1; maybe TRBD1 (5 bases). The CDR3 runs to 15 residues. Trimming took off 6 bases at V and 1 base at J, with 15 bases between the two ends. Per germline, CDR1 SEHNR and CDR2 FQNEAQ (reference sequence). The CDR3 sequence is CASRTPGGSNTEAFF. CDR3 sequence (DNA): TGTGCCAGCAGGACCCCCGGGGGGTCGAACACTGAAGCTTTCTTT.

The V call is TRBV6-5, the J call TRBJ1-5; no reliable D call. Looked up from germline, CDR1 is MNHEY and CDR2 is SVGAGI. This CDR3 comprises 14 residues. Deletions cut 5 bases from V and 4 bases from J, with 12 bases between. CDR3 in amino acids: CASSDYVGNQPQHF. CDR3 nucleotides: TGTGCCAGCAGTGATTATGTGGGGAATCAGCCCCAGCATTTT.

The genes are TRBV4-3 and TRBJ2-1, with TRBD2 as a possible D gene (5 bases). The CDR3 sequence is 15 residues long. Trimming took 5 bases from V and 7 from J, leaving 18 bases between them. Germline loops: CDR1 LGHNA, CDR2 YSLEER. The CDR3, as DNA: TGCGCCAGCAGCATAGACGGGATCCGGTGGAATGAGCAGTTCTTC. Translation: CASSIDGIRWNEQFF.

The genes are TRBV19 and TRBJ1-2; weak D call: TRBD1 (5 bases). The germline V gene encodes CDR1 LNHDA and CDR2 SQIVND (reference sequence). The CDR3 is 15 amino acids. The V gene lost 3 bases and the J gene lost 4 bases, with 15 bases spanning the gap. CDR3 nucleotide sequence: TGTGCCAGTAGTATGCTACAGGACGTCGGCTATGGCTACACCTTC. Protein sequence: CASSMLQDVGYGYTF. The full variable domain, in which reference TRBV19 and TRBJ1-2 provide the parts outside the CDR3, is DGGITQSPKYLFRKEGQNVTLSCEQNLNHDAMYWYRQDPGQGLRLIYYSQIVNDFQKGDIAEGYSVSREKKESFPLTVTSAQKNPTAFYLCASSMLQDVGYGYTFGSGTRLTVV.

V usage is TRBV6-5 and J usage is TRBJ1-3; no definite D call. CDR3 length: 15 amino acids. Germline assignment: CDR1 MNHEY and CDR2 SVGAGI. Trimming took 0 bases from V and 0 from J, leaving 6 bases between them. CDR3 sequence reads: CASSYSGPSGNTIYF. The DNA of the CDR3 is TGTGCCAGCAGTTACTCCGGGCCCTCTGGAAACACCATATATTTT.

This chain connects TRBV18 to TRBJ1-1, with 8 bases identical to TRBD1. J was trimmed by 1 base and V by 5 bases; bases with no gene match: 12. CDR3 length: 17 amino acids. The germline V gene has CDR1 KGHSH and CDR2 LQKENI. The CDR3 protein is CASSLRTGILTNTEAFF. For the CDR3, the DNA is TGTGCCAGCTCATTACGGACAGGGATCTTGACGAACACTGAAGCTTTCTTT.

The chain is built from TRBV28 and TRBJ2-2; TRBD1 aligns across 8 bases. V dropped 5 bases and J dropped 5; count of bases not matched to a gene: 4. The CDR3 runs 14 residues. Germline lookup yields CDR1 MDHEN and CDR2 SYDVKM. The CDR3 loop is CASSPGGFTGELFF. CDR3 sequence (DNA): TGTGCCAGCAGTCCAGGGGGCTTTACCGGGGAGCTGTTTTTT.

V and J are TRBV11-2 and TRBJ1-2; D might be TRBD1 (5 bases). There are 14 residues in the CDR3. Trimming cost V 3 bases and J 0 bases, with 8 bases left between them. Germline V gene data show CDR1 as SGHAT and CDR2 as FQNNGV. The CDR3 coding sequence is TGTGCCAGCAGCTTGACAGATACTAACTATGGCTACACCTTC. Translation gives CASSLTDTNYGYTF.

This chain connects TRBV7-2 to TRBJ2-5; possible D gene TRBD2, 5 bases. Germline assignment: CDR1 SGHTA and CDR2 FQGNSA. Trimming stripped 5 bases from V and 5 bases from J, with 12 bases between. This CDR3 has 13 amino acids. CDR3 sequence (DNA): TGTGCCAGCAGCGCGGGCCTTGCGGAGACCCAGTACTTC. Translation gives CASSAGLAETQYF.